Below are 21 T cell receptor beta chains sequenced from a single sample in a study of cytomegalovirus exposure and HLA in healthy donors. Vbeta (60) and Jbeta (13) primers were used in the PCR. Sequencing was performed with immunoSEQ multiplex PCR; in TCRdb, only in-frame clones are kept and a portion is missing. In the table there are 85,000 to 100,000 clones, around 64% of which are singletons. The specimen sequenced was PBMCs. Receptor source: a man between 60 and 70 years old in good health and CMV-seronegative.

The chain employs TRBV20-1 and TRBJ2-2; no firm D call. The CDR3 consists of 11 residues. Germline loops: CDR1 DFQATT, CDR2 SNEGSKA (reference sequence). Trimming took 6 bases from V and 7 from J, leaving 9 bases between them. CDR3 protein: CSAERLGELFF. DNA of the CDR3: TGCAGTGCCGAACGACTCGGGGAGCTGTTTTTT.

The CDR3 nucleotides read TGTGCCAGCAGCGCGGGGAGCTCCTACGAGCAGTACTTC. As protein: CASSAGSSYEQYF. V gene TRBV9 combines with J gene TRBJ2-5, with D possibly matching TRBD2 (5 bases). The tail of the sequence fits TRBJ2-7 better, so the J call may be wrong. The germline CDR1 and CDR2 sequences are SGDLS and YYNGEE. The CDR3 is made up of 13 amino acids.

The V gene is TRBV9, the J gene TRBJ2-1; 15 bases map to TRBD2. The CDR3 totals 18 residues. The V gene end was trimmed by 1 base and the J gene end by 8 bases; junction bases not matched to a gene: 10. CDR1 and CDR2 from the germline V gene are SGDLS and YYNGEE. For the CDR3, the DNA is TGTGCCAGCAGCGTAACTCCGGGACTAGCGGGAGGAATCGATGAGCAGTTCTTC. It specifies CASSVTPGLAGGIDEQFF.

This clone has a handful of counts. The chain's CDR3 is CASSTGGGNEKLFF. Here the CDR3 DNA reads TGTGCCAGCAGCACAGGGGGCGGTAATGAAAAACTGTTTTTT. The V gene is TRBV6-1, the J gene TRBJ1-4; 9 bases are shared with TRBD1. Trimming took 6 bases from V and 4 from J; bases not matched to a gene: 3. From germline, CDR1 is MNHNS and CDR2 SASEGT. This CDR3 region has 14 residues.

This clone was counted between two and nine times. The gene calls are TRBV6-6 and TRBJ2-4; D uncertain. Between the trimmed V and J ends, which lost 4 bases and 2 bases, there was a span of 15 bases. The CDR3 is made up of 16 amino acids. The germline V gene encodes CDR1 MNHNY and CDR2 SVGAGI (reference sequence). The CDR3 DNA follows: TGTGCCAGCAGTTCCACGCCTAGTTTTTCCAAAAACATTCAGTACTTC. This sequence encodes CASSSTPSFSKNIQYF.

This clone was observed a few times. The rearrangement uses TRBV5-4 and TRBJ1-2; 9 bases map to TRBD1. V lost 0 bases, J lost 8 bases, and 8 bases stayed unmatched. Germline CDR1 SGHNT, CDR2 YYREEE (reference sequence). This CDR3 spans 15 amino acids. The CDR3: CASSLEQGATSGYTF. DNA of the CDR3: TGTGCCAGCAGCTTGGAACAGGGGGCGACGTCAGGCTACACCTTC.

This clone has more than one count but fewer than ten. The chain is built from TRBV5-1 and TRBJ2-3; TRBD1 aligns across 7 bases. This CDR3 region has 14 residues. CDR1 and CDR2 (germline): SGHRS, YFSETQ. V dropped 4 bases and J dropped 2; count of bases not matched to a gene: 4. In nucleotides, the CDR3 is TGCGCCAGCAGCACAGGGGCTTACACAGATACGCAGTATTTT. This codes for CASSTGAYTDTQYF.

V and J are TRBV5-1 and TRBJ1-1; weak D call: TRBD1 (5 bases). V was shortened by 1 base and J by 6 bases, with 7 bases between the two germline ends. The CDR3 has 12 residues. CDR1 is SGHRS and CDR2 is YFSETQ in the germline V gene. CDR3: CASSLQGPEAFF. For the CDR3, the DNA is TGCGCCAGCAGCTTGCAGGGCCCTGAAGCTTTCTTT.

The chain carries TRBV2 and TRBJ1-1, with D unresolved. CDR1 and CDR2 from the germline V gene are SNHLY and FYNNEI. V was trimmed by 7 bases and J by 0 bases, leaving 9 bases between them. The CDR3 is 13 residues long. The CDR3 coding sequence is TGTGCCAGCATCCGTGCAGTGAACACTGAAGCTTTCTTT. Encoded protein: CASIRAVNTEAFF.

This clone turned up a few times. The rearrangement links TRBV5-5 to TRBJ1-2; a weak D match, TRBD1 (5 bases). Germline values: CDR1 SGHKS, CDR2 YYEKEE (reference sequence). The CDR3 has 14 amino acids. Trimming took off 5 bases at V and 7 bases at J, with 18 bases between the two ends. CDR3 in DNA: TGTGCCAGCAGGAACCGGGACGGAGGGGTTGGCTACACCTTC. Translating gives CASRNRDGGVGYTF.

The chain has TRBV18 and TRBJ1-2; 7 bases agree with TRBD1. The V gene's germline CDR1 is KGHSH and CDR2 LQKENI. Trimming at V came to 6 bases and at J to 6 bases, leaving 10 bases not matched to a gene. The CDR3 runs 14 residues. The CDR3 nucleotides read TGTGCCAGCTCTAGTTCCGCAGGGGGAGATGGCTACACCTTC. Protein: CASSSSAGGDGYTF. Variable domain in full (rest from reference TRBV18 and TRBJ1-2): NAGVMQNPRHLVRRRGQEARLRCSPMKGHSHVYWYRQLPEEGLKFMVYLQKENIIDESGMPKERFSAEFPKEGPSILRIQQVVRGDSAAYFCASSSSAGGDGYTFGSGTRLTVV.

The genes are TRBV15 and TRBJ1-1; 7 nucleotides line up with TRBD1. Losses at the gene ends were 1 base for V and 6 bases for J; bases not matched to a gene: 8. The CDR3 totals 15 residues. Looked up from germline, CDR1 is LNHNV and CDR2 is YYDKDF (reference sequence). The CDR3: CATSRVDRDWAEAFF. As DNA, the CDR3 is TGTGCCACCAGCAGAGTTGACAGGGATTGGGCTGAAGCTTTCTTT.

This sequence joins TRBV5-1 and TRBJ1-6, with D uncertain. The germline gives CDR1 SGHRS, CDR2 YFSETQ. The CDR3 length is 17 residues. Between the trimmed V and J ends, which lost 4 bases and 7 bases, there was a span of 21 bases. The DNA for the CDR3 is TGCGCCAGCAGCGTCTCGCAGGCCTCAAACTCCAATTCACCCCTCCACTTT. It codes for CASSVSQASNSNSPLHF.

Concerning this clone itself: At one of its ends the junction is not consistent with the germline gene, which may arise from a read error. The rearrangement joins TRBV7-8 to TRBJ2-7; possible D gene TRBD2, 5 bases. This CDR3 has 12 residues. Germline V gene data show CDR1 as SGHVS and CDR2 as FQNEAQ. For the CDR3, the DNA is TGTGCCAGCAGCTTAGAGTACGGACTCGTCGGCTTC. Translation gives CASSLEYGLVGF.

This clone occurred a few times. The chain uses TRBV28 and TRBJ2-7; 9 bases are a match to TRBD1. The CDR3 is made up of 14 amino acids. The ends lost 3 bases at V and 5 bases at J; junction bases unmatched: 5. Germline V CDR1 and CDR2: MDHEN, SYDVKM. CDR3 amino acids: CASSFVGTGNEQYF. The CDR3 coding sequence is TGTGCCAGCAGTTTTGTAGGGACAGGGAACGAGCAGTACTTC.

A word on this clone: At one end, the junction sequence differs from germline, possibly due to a read error. The chain carries TRBV27 and TRBJ2-3, with D unclear. The CDR3 is 13 amino acids. From germline, CDR1 is MNHEY and CDR2 SMNVEV (reference sequence). CDR3: CASGFSSTDTQYF. The CDR3 coding sequence is TGTGCCAGCGGTTTCTCTAGCACAGATACGCAGTATTTT.

The CDR3 sequence: CASSLEVAGRAFF. The CDR3 bases are TGTGCCAGCAGCTTGGAGGTGGCAGGGAGGGCTTTCTTT. The chain joins TRBV5-4 to TRBJ1-1; D possibly corresponds to TRBD1 (5 bases). Trimming removed 0 bases from V and 11 bases from J, with 14 bases in between. Germline V gene lookup returns CDR1 SGHNT and CDR2 YYREEE (reference sequence). This CDR3 region has 13 residues.

V is TRBV11-3 and J is TRBJ2-7; 8 bases align to TRBD1. Germline CDR1 and CDR2: SGHNT and YENEEA. J was trimmed by 3 bases and V by 1 base; bases with no gene match: 2. This CDR3 region has 14 residues. The DNA for the CDR3 is TGTGCCAGCAGCTTAGCGGACAGGGTCTACGAGCAGTACTTC. The encoded protein is CASSLADRVYEQYF.

This clone showed up just a few times. The rearrangement links TRBV28 to TRBJ1-4, with a tentative D call TRBD1 (5 bases). This CDR3 has 13 amino acids. V was shortened by 1 base and J by 10 bases, with 10 bases between the two germline ends. Germline lookup yields CDR1 MDHEN and CDR2 SYDVKM. CDR3 in amino acids: CASSLFGGGKLFF. In DNA, the CDR3 is TGTGCCAGCAGTTTATTTGGGGGGGGAAAACTGTTTTTT.

The chain joins TRBV5-4 to TRBJ2-4; TRBD2 is a possible D gene (5 bases). The V end lost 4 bases, the J end lost 1 base, and 15 bases lay between the germline ends. In germline, CDR1 is SGHNT, CDR2 YYREEE (reference sequence). CDR3 size: 16 residues. CDR3 in DNA: TGTGCCAGCAGCCAGGAACGACCGGGGGCCAAAAACATTCAGTACTTC. This encodes CASSQERPGAKNIQYF.

This clone was picked up a small number of times. This chain uses TRBV6-1 with TRBJ2-7; 7 bases are a match to TRBD1. V trimming: 5 bases; J trimming: 0 bases; junction bases outside the gene matches: 4. Germline CDR1 and CDR2: MNHNS and SASEGT. CDR3 length equals 14 residues. The CDR3 bases are TGTGCCAGCAGTAAGGACAGGAGCTCCTACGAGCAGTACTTC. Its translation: CASSKDRSSYEQYF.